This T cell receptor (beta chain) originates from a study of neurological immune-mediated disorders (dated by TCRdb to about 2019). At the level of the whole study: The study compared peripheral blood TCR-beta repertoires of HTLV-I-associated myelopathy (HAM/TSP) patients, multiple sclerosis patients and healthy controls using UMI-based sequencing. Alongside PBMC samples, the set of about 100 TCR-beta libraries contained longitudinal samples, technical triplicates, and paired CD4+ and CD8+ T-cell subsets that had been sorted. Longitudinal HAM/TSP and healthy donors had 3 time-points each (roughly 3-40 month intervals). Of the approximately 68 subjects in the cohort, around 14 were HAM/TSP patients, some 35 were multiple sclerosis patients, and roughly 20 were healthy controls. Overall results and qualifications from the work: No identical CDR3 amino acid sequences were shared among expanded clones across subjects, suggesting private TCR-beta repertoires in all groups. TCR clonal expansion was highest in HAM/TSP patients and lowest in MS patients, with MS patients falling below even healthy controls.

cDNA was synthesized by template-switch 5'RACE using a primer with a 10-nucleotide random unique molecular identifier that tagged each TCR transcript. Every sequencing run yielded over 190 million TCR-beta sequences covering 15-18 subjects. The RNeasy kit was used for extraction of total RNA. The KAPA Real-time Library Amplification kit was used to amplify TCR-beta VDJ regions with primers for the TCR constant region and the 5'RACE anchor. Sample indexes and Illumina adaptors were added in a first PCR, and a second PCR then increased library yield. After purification with Ampure beads, the TCR product of roughly 650 bp was size-selected on a 2% E-gel SizeSelection system. Library quality was checked on a Bioanalyzer, concentration was measured with Qubit, and libraries were quantified with the Kapa Library Quantification kit before pooling. An Illumina HiSeq 2500 was used to sequence the libraries paired-end at 2 x 150 bp. To increase sequence diversity, roughly 24-31% phiX was spiked into each library pool. The source study handled its data this way. Quality-filtered reads were processed with the UMI-based MiGEC pipeline, which removed over 90% of raw TCR sequences during error correction. VDJ genes were aligned to IMGT germline references, and each clonotype was defined by a unique CDR3 amino acid sequence together with V-J genes. Clonal expansion, Shannon diversity, and CDR3 relatedness (CalcPairwiseDistances, ClusterSamples) were evaluated with VDJtools, and phylogenetic trees were built with CLCbio workbench. Using coefficient-of-variation modelling across technical triplicates, the study counted a clone as expanded if it had at least 8 unique UMIs. TCRdb itself trimmed the public reads at Q25 with fastp, ran MiXCR and retained productive beta chains. Every CDR3 protein is listed once, alongside the most common genes and DNA of its rows. The V and J calls were not made by the authors but by TCRdb's processing. Across this sample there are 93,000 or so distinct CDR3 sequences, with roughly a tenth seen only once. Under 3.5% of the sample goes to the ten largest clones.

This specimen's time point label, interpreted: longitudinal time-point 3. Unsorted PBMC libraries were generated from 2 million PBMCs stored in RNAlater at -80 °C until RNA extraction. Peripheral blood was subjected to Ficoll-Hypaque density gradient centrifugation to isolate PBMCs, which were then cryopreserved in liquid nitrogen. A word on this clonotype: The antigen it recognizes is unknown. It has no much larger one-base neighbor in the sample; base qualities were not kept.

The germline V gene sets CDR1 to SNHLY and CDR2 to FYNNEI. V is pared back by 7 bases and J by 3 bases, with 6 bases lying between the germline termini. The cysteine opens and the phenylalanine closes a CDR3 of 11 amino acids. Only CDR3 DNA remains: 33 bases, in frame from the first base. The specimen sequenced was PBMCs. The sequence was obtained from a female donor with HTLV-1-associated myelopathy (HAM/TSP). This receptor chain uses TRBV2 and TRBJ1-2; the D gene lacks a confident call. CDR3 protein: CASTRDYGYTF. The nucleotide sequence is TGTGCCAGCACCAGAGACTATGGCTACACCTTC.